This passage covers 25 T cell receptor beta chains from one sample sequenced in a study of T cells in Graves' hyperthyroidism and ophthalmopathy. From RNA transcripts, TCR beta CDR3 regions were amplified. The study used the HTBI primer set for a first-round RT-PCR of the TCR CDR3. Via MiXCR, TCRdb re-called the multiplex PCR reads, giving one row per CDR3 protein. The sample shows 300,000 or so distinct CDR3 sequences, roughly a fifth of them seen only once. Material: blood. The receptors derive from a woman aged 45-65 years with Graves' hyperthyroidism.

This clonotype has only a few counts. The CDR3 loop reads CSARTWSAQPDTQYF. CDR3 in DNA: TGCAGTGCTAGAACGTGGTCGGCCCAACCAGATACGCAGTATTTT. The genes are TRBV20-1 and TRBJ2-3; D remains ambiguous. V was shortened by 2 bases and J by 4 bases, with 16 bases between the two germline ends. Germline V lookup: CDR1 DFQATT, CDR2 SNEGSKA (reference sequence). CDR3 length: 15 residues.

This clonotype was counted ten times or more. This chain links TRBV7-9 with TRBJ2-2, with D maybe TRBD1 (5 bases). Looked up from germline, CDR1 is SEHNR and CDR2 is FQNEAQ (reference sequence). V lost 5 bases, J lost 6 bases, and 10 bases lay in between. This CDR3 contains 13 residues. CDR3 amino acids: CASSPQGSGELFF. The CDR3, as DNA: TGTGCCAGCAGCCCCCAGGGATCCGGGGAGCTGTTTTTT.

The sample holds many counts of this clonotype. The chain links TRBV5-1 to TRBJ1-2; D is unresolved. The CDR3 extends over 14 amino acids. The V end lost 4 bases, the J end lost 2 bases, and 12 bases lay between the germline ends. Germline V gives CDR1 SGHRS, CDR2 YFSETQ. CDR3 DNA: TGCGCCAGCAGCGGAGAGGGAGGGAACTATGGCTACACCTTC. This translates into CASSGEGGNYGYTF.

This clonotype was seen repeatedly, ten times or more. J is TRBJ1-1 and V is TRBV29-1; TRBD1 might be the D (5 bases). V was shortened by 3 bases and J by 0 bases, with 17 bases between the two germline ends. The CDR3 spans 16 residues. Per the germline V gene, CDR1 is SQVTM and CDR2 is ANQGSEA. The CDR3 here is CSVEGWPGGLNTEAFF. The CDR3 bases are TGCAGCGTTGAGGGATGGCCCGGGGGATTGAACACTGAAGCTTTCTTT. Variable domain in full (rest from reference TRBV29-1 and TRBJ1-1): SAVISQKPSRDICQRGTSLTIQCQVDSQVTMMFWYRQQPGQSLTLIATANQGSEATYESGFVIDKFPISRPNLTFSTLTVSNMSPEDSSIYLCSVEGWPGGLNTEAFFGQGTRLTVV.

This clonotype has a count of ten or more. This chain links TRBV7-6 with TRBJ2-1; tentatively, D is TRBD1 (6 bases). The CDR3 consists of 12 residues. Germline CDR1 is SGHVS and CDR2 is FNYEAQ. V was cut by 4 bases and J by 6 bases, with 7 bases left in between. The CDR3 here is CASSSGANEQFF. CDR3 bases: TGTGCCAGCAGCTCAGGGGCCAATGAGCAGTTCTTC.

This clonotype was picked up many times. This chain connects TRBV7-6 to TRBJ2-3; perhaps D is TRBD1 or TRBD2 (5 bases each). The CDR3 consists of 13 residues. CDR1 and CDR2 from the germline V gene are SGHVS and FNYEAQ. V lost 1 base and J 6 bases, leaving 8 bases between the germline ends. The CDR3 region is CASSLGWGDTQYF. The CDR3 DNA sequence: TGTGCCAGCAGCTTAGGTTGGGGGGATACGCAGTATTTT.

The chain joins TRBV6-5 to TRBJ2-1; D gene uncertain. CDR3 length: 17 amino acids. V dropped 0 bases and J dropped 3 bases, with 15 bases sitting between them. Germline V gene data show CDR1 as MNHEY and CDR2 as SVGAGI. The CDR3 protein is CASSYSQGRNIYNEQFF. Here the CDR3 DNA reads TGTGCCAGCAGTTACTCGCAAGGGCGGAACATCTACAATGAGCAGTTCTTC.

The chain links TRBV12-3 or TRBV12-4 to TRBJ1-5; TRBD1 matches 8 bases. The CDR3 length is 15 residues. V shed 1 base, J shed 4 bases, and the junction held 3 bases outside the gene matches. The CDR3 coding sequence is TGTGCCAGCAGTTTAGGGGACAGGTTAAATCAGCCCCAGCATTTT. This sequence encodes CASSLGDRLNQPQHF.

There are a few counts of this clonotype. In DNA form, the CDR3 reads TGCGCCAGCAGAGGACAGGGCGGGGAGACCCAGTACTTC. Translated, it gives CASRGQGGETQYF. The gene calls are TRBV10-2 and TRBJ2-5; 8 nucleotides match TRBD1. This CDR3 has 13 amino acids. The V segment lost 6 bases and the J segment 5 bases; nucleotides outside the gene matches: 5. Looked up from germline, CDR1 is WSHSY and CDR2 is SAAADI.

This clonotype appeared many times. The chain joins TRBV6-2 or TRBV6-3 to TRBJ2-3; 8 bases line up with TRBD2. CDR1 and CDR2 from the germline V gene are MNHEY and SVGEGT. Germline trimming cut 0 bases from V and 0 bases from J; bases unmatched to any gene: 8. The CDR3 spans 18 residues. CDR3 coding DNA: TGTGCCAGCAGTTACTCTAGCGGGGTCCCAACTAGCACAGATACGCAGTATTTT. Amino acids: CASSYSSGVPTSTDTQYF.

The rearrangement uses TRBV28 and TRBJ2-3, with TRBD1 matching 7 bases. The junction had 10 bases not matched to a gene; V was cut back by 3 bases and J by 4 bases. This CDR3 has 16 amino acids. Per germline, CDR1 MDHEN and CDR2 SYDVKM. As DNA, the CDR3 is TGTGCCAGCAGTTTTCGGGACAGAGGTATTGCAGATACGCAGTATTTT. Amino acids: CASSFRDRGIADTQYF. Full variable domain (remainder filled in from reference TRBV28 and TRBJ2-3): DVKVTQSSRYLVKRTGEKVFLECVQDMDHENMFWYRQDPGLGLRLIYFSYDVKMKEKGDIPEGYSVSREKKERFSLILESASTNQTSMYLCASSFRDRGIADTQYFGPGTRLTVL.

The V and J genes are TRBV2 and TRBJ2-6; D is unclear. V was cut by 9 bases and J by 2 bases, with 8 bases left in between. This CDR3 region has 13 residues. Per the germline V gene, CDR1 is SNHLY and CDR2 is FYNNEI. CDR3 region: CASISAGANVLTF. CDR3 nucleotides: TGTGCCAGTATAAGCGCTGGGGCCAACGTCCTGACTTTC.

This clonotype was seen at least ten times. The chain recombines TRBV12-3 or TRBV12-4 with TRBJ1-2, with D possibly matching TRBD1 (5 bases). V was shortened by 5 bases and J by 3 bases, with 19 bases between the two germline ends. This CDR3 comprises 16 residues. The chain's CDR3 is CASSAGHVGRDYGYTF. The CDR3 DNA sequence: TGTGCCAGCAGTGCGGGGCACGTCGGGAGGGACTATGGCTACACCTTC.

The rearrangement joins TRBV5-1 to TRBJ2-5; 9 bases fit TRBD2. CDR3 length: 15 residues. The V gene's germline CDR1 is SGHRS and CDR2 YFSETQ. V shed 1 base, J shed 3 bases, and the junction held 4 bases outside the gene matches. CDR3 protein: CASSLPTSGKETQYF. The CDR3 region has the DNA TGCGCCAGCAGCTTGCCGACTAGCGGCAAAGAGACCCAGTACTTC.

The chain has TRBV25-1 and TRBJ2-3; D gene ambiguous. Germline values: CDR1 MGHDK, CDR2 SYGVNS. Trimming pared 3 bases from V and 0 bases from J, leaving 4 bases between. The CDR3 is 13 amino acids. Written as DNA, the CDR3 is TGTGCCAGCAGTGACCTTAGCACAGATACGCAGTATTTT. This gives the protein CASSDLSTDTQYF.

This clonotype was seen many times. The chain combines TRBV18 with TRBJ1-1, with a weak D call TRBD1 (6 bases). Germline assignment: CDR1 KGHSH and CDR2 LQKENI. Deletions cut 5 bases from V and 1 base from J, with 11 bases between. The CDR3 sequence is 14 residues long. The CDR3 bases are TGTGCCAGCTCAAAGACAGGAACGAACACTGAAGCTTTCTTT. Translating it yields CASSKTGTNTEAFF.

The chain links TRBV15 to TRBJ2-7; 9 bases match TRBD2. V trimming: 7 bases; J trimming: 2 bases; junction bases outside the gene matches: 9. CDR1 is LNHNV, CDR2 YYDKDF, per germline (reference sequence). This CDR3 is 15 amino acids long. Here the CDR3 DNA reads TGTGCCACCAAAAAGGACGCGGGAGGGCCCTACGAGCAGTACTTC. Amino acids: CATKKDAGGPYEQYF. The full variable domain, completed using reference TRBV15 and TRBJ2-7, is DAMVIQNPRYQVTQFGKPVTLSCSQTLNHNVMYWYQQKSSQAPKLLFHYYDKDFNNEADTPDNFQSRRPNTSFCFLDIRSPGLGDTAMYLCATKKDAGGPYEQYFGPGTRLTVT.

The rearrangement links TRBV6-2 or TRBV6-3 to TRBJ1-3, with 8 bases matching TRBD1. V trimming: 4 bases; J trimming: 0 bases; junction bases outside the gene matches: 8. The CDR3 length is 17 residues. Germline CDR1 reads MNHEY; CDR2 reads SVGEGT. CDR3 sequence (DNA): TGTGCCAGCAGTTCCATGGACAGGGAGGTCTCTGGAAACACCATATATTTT. This codes for CASSSMDREVSGNTIYF.

This clonotype was detected only a few times. The chain is built from TRBV4-2 and TRBJ2-5; 7 bases match TRBD2. This CDR3 comprises 16 residues. The V gene's germline CDR1 is LGHNA and CDR2 YNFKEQ. V trimming: 4 bases; J trimming: 2 bases; junction bases outside the gene matches: 10. CDR3 residues: CASSLDPGGGQETQYF. The CDR3, as DNA: TGTGCCAGCAGCCTCGACCCTGGCGGGGGACAAGAGACCCAGTACTTC.

This clonotype was recorded many times. The J gene is TRBJ1-2, the V gene TRBV30, with TRBD1 identical over 7 bases. Per the germline V gene, CDR1 is GTSNPN and CDR2 is SVGIG (reference sequence). The CDR3 has 12 amino acids. The trim removed 5 bases at V and 4 bases at J, leaving 4 bases unmatched. The CDR3 here is CAWLTGLYGYTF. DNA for the CDR3: TGTGCCTGGTTGACAGGGCTCTATGGCTACACCTTC.

In its sample, this clonotype was seen many times. This sequence joins TRBV28 and TRBJ2-7; D perhaps matches TRBD1 (6 bases). CDR1 and CDR2 from the germline V gene are MDHEN and SYDVKM. The CDR3 is 16 amino acids. The ends were cut back, 4 bases at V and 4 bases at J, with 20 bases in the middle. The CDR3: CASSSLPGQGVYEQYF. CDR3 DNA sequence: TGTGCCAGCAGTTCCCTACCGGGACAAGGGGTGTACGAGCAGTACTTC. The full variable domain, completed using reference TRBV28 and TRBJ2-7, is DVKVTQSSRYLVKRTGEKVFLECVQDMDHENMFWYRQDPGLGLRLIYFSYDVKMKEKGDIPEGYSVSREKKERFSLILESASTNQTSMYLCASSSLPGQGVYEQYFGPGTRLTVT.

This clonotype was seen ten or more times. The V and J genes are TRBV3-1 and TRBJ1-1, with D hard to call. With 4 bases removed from V and 6 bases from J, the gap between germline ends came to 15 bases. CDR1 and CDR2 (germline): LGHDT, YNNKEL (reference sequence). The CDR3 length is 14 residues. CDR3 region: CASSRERPLPEAFF. CDR3 nucleotides: TGTGCCAGCAGCCGAGAAAGGCCGCTCCCTGAAGCTTTCTTT. Together with reference TRBV3-1 and TRBJ1-1, the CDR3 gives the full variable domain: DTAVSQTPKYLVTQMGNDKSIKCEQNLGHDTMYWYKQDSKKFLKIMFSYNNKELIINETVPNRFSPKSPDKAHLNLHINSLELGDSAVYFCASSRERPLPEAFFGQGTRLTVV.

V is TRBV2 and J is TRBJ1-5; the match to TRBD1 covers 7 bases. The CDR3 has 16 amino acids. Germline trimming cut 3 bases from V and 6 bases from J; bases unmatched to any gene: 11. Germline CDR1 reads SNHLY; CDR2 reads FYNNEI. The CDR3 is CASSETGLIISQPQHF. CDR3 coding DNA: TGTGCCAGCAGTGAGACAGGGCTAATCATCTCTCAGCCCCAGCATTTT.

This clonotype was seen many times. The chain has TRBV20-1 and TRBJ1-2; TRBD1 is a possible D gene (5 bases). Trimming cost V 6 bases and J 5 bases, with 19 bases left between them. CDR1 is DFQATT and CDR2 is SNEGSKA in the germline V gene (reference sequence). The CDR3 sequence is 14 residues long. The CDR3 sequence: CSAKDAGTPYGYTF. DNA of the CDR3: TGCAGTGCCAAAGATGCCGGGACTCCATATGGCTACACCTTC.

At least ten counts were recorded for this clonotype. The V gene is TRBV2, the J gene TRBJ1-2; D possibly corresponds to TRBD1 (5 bases). CDR1 SNHLY and CDR2 FYNNEI come from the germline V gene. This CDR3 is built from 13 residues. The V gene lost 7 bases and the J gene lost 4 bases, with 13 bases spanning the gap. In DNA form, the CDR3 reads TGTGCCAGCAAAGCCGGGACGGCCTATGGCTACACCTTC. Residues: CASKAGTAYGYTF.